Only a few counts were recorded for the clone carrying this T cell receptor (beta chain). Its antigen remains unidentified. The sample comes from a study of T cell responses to AZD1222 COVID-19 vaccine. About the study: Pooled together were second doses at about 4 or about 12 weeks. Regarding the study as a whole: It should be noted that donors were predominantly white British and more often female, and clonal diversity was possibly underestimated. Repertoires were sampled only after the peak T cell response. Vaccine-related CD4 TCRs covered spike, predominating at 160-218 and 743-854.

V shed 7 bases, J shed 3 bases, and the junction held 12 bases outside the gene matches. Per the germline V gene, CDR1 is MNHEY and CDR2 is SVGAGI. This CDR3 region has 15 residues. The assay was immunoSEQ multiplex PCR, and TCRdb's table has in-frame clones only and misses some. The repertoire has 150,000 to 160,000 clones, just over 90% of them found once; the top ten carry about 2%. The receptor was derived from an adult in good health. This chain connects TRBV6-5 to TRBJ2-7; 7 bases are shared with TRBD1. This specimen consisted of peripheral blood, obtained on day 0 of AZD1222 vaccination. The CDR3 is CASKFGQASYYEQYF. DNA for the CDR3: TGTGCCAGCAAATTCGGACAGGCGTCATACTACGAGCAGTACTTC.